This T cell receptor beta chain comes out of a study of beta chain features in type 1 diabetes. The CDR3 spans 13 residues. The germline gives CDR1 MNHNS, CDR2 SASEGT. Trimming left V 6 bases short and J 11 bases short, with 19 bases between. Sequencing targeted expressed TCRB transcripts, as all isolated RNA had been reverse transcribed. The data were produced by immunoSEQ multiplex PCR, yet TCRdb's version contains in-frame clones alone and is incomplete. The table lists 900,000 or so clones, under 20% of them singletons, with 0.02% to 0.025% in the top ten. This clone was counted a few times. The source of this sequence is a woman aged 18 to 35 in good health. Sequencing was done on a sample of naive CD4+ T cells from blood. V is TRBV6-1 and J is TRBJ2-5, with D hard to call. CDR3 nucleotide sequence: TGTGCCAGCAGCCATAGGGCGTTTAAAGAGCAGTACTTC. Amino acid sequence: CASSHRAFKEQYF.